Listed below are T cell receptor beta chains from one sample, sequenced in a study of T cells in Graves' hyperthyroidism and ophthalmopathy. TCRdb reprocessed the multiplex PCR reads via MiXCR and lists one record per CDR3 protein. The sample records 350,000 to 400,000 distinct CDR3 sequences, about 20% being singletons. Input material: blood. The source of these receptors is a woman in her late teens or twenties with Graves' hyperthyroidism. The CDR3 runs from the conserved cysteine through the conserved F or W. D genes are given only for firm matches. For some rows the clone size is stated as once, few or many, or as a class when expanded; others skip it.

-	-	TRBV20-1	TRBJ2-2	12	TGCAGTGCTAGAGGTTACACCGGGGAGCTGTTTTTT	CSARGYTGELFF
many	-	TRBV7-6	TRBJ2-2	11	TGTGCCAGCAGCCATGCCGGGGAGCTGTTTTTT	CASSHAGELFF
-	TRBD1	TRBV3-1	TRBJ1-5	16	TGTGCCAGCAGCCAAAGCAGGGGGTTAAGCAATCAGCCCCAGCATTTT	CASSQSRGLSNQPQHF
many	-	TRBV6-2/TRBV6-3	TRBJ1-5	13	TGTGCCAGCAGTTACTCTTCCGGACAGCCCCAGCATTTT	CASSYSSGQPQHF
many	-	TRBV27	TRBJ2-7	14	TGTGCCAGCAGTTTATCGATAATGGGGTTCGAGCAGTACTTC	CASSLSIMGFEQYF
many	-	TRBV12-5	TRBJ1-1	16	TGTGCTAGTGGTAACTCCTACGGACTGAGGAACACTGAAGCTTTCTTT	CASGNSYGLRNTEAFF
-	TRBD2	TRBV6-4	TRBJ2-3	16	TGTGCCAGAAGTGACTCGACTAGCGGGGGCGCAGATACGCAGTATTTT	CARSDSTSGGADTQYF
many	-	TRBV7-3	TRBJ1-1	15	TGTGCCAGCAGCCCCGGACCGCATCAAAACACTGAAGCTTTCTTT	CASSPGPHQNTEAFF
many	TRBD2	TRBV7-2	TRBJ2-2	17	TGTGCCAGCAGCTCCCGTTCTAGCGGGGGATTCACCGGGGAGCTGTTTTTT	CASSSRSSGGFTGELFF
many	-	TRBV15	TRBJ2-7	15	TGTGCCACCAGCAGAGATCTTGGTAGCTCCTACGAGCAGTACTTC	CATSRDLGSSYEQYF
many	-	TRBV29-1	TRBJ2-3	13	TGCAGCGTTGAAGTTCAATCGGCAGATACGCAGTATTTT	CSVEVQSADTQYF
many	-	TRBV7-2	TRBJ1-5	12	TGTGCCAGCAGCCTCGACTATCAGCCCCAGCATTTT	CASSLDYQPQHF
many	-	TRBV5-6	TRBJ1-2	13	TGTGCCAGCAGCCGCGGAGGGATTCGAGGCTACACCTTC	CASSRGGIRGYTF
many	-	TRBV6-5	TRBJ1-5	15	TGTGCCAGCAGTTTGGTTATACAGGCGGGTCAGCCCCAGCATTTT	CASSLVIQAGQPQHF
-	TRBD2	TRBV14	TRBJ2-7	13	TGTGCCAGCAGCCAAGTGCGGGGGGCCGAGCAGTACTTC	CASSQVRGAEQYF
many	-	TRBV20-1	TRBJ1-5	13	TGCAGTGCCACAACGTCTAGCAATCAGCCCCAGCATTTT	CSATTSSNQPQHF
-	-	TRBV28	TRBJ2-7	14	TGTGCCAGCAGTTTCTCGGACGGACTCTACGAGCAGTACTTC	CASSFSDGLYEQYF
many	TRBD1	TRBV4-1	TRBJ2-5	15	TGCGCCAGCAGCCAATCCCCCAGGGGGTCCGAGACCCAGTACTTC	CASSQSPRGSETQYF
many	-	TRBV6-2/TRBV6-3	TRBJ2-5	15	TGTGCCAGCAGTTACTCGACGATAGAACAGGAGACCCAGTACTTC	CASSYSTIEQETQYF